Listed here are 11 T cell receptor beta chains from one sample, sequenced in a study of T cells after yellow fever vaccination. Via MiXCR, TCRdb re-called the 5' RACE reads, giving one row per CDR3 protein. Of 230,000 or so distinct CDR3 sequences in the sample, over 6.5% were seen once. Sequences were derived from CD4+ T cells sorted from PBMCs, sampled on the day of the yellow fever booster vaccination. The receptors originated from a man aged 25-45 years who received the YFV17D yellow fever vaccine.

This sequence joins TRBV5-6 and TRBJ2-7; 11 bases are shared with TRBD1. Germline-derived CDR1 and CDR2 are SGHDT and YYEEEE. The junction had 5 bases not matched to a gene; V was cut back by 0 bases and J by 3 bases. The CDR3 loop spans 16 amino acids. CDR3: CASSLVVGTGGYEQYF. The CDR3, as DNA: TGTGCCAGCAGCTTGGTGGTCGGGACAGGGGGCTACGAGCAGTACTTC.

The chain combines TRBV9 with TRBJ2-3; D is possibly TRBD2 (7 bases). The V gene lost 1 base and the J gene lost 6 bases, with 24 bases spanning the gap. The germline CDR1 and CDR2 sequences are SGDLS and YYNGEE. The CDR3 totals 18 residues. The CDR3 reads CASSVSRGLRGGPDTQYF. In DNA form, the CDR3 reads TGTGCCAGCAGCGTAAGCCGGGGACTTAGGGGGGGGCCTGATACGCAGTATTTT.

The V and J genes are TRBV7-6 and TRBJ2-1, with 13 bases lining up with TRBD2. The J segment lost 8 bases and the V segment lost 1 base, leaving 5 bases of the junction unmatched. Germline V gives CDR1 SGHVS, CDR2 FNYEAQ. CDR3 length equals 16 residues. The CDR3 nucleotides read TGTGCCAGCAGCTTAGGGACTAGCGGGAGTGCGGATGAGCAGTTCTTC. This codes for CASSLGTSGSADEQFF.

This clonotype has only a few counts. V usage is TRBV29-1 and J usage is TRBJ2-7, with D possibly being TRBD2 (5 bases). This CDR3 spans 11 amino acids. Trimming took 1 base from V and 7 from J, leaving 8 bases between them. Germline CDR1 reads SQVTM; CDR2 reads ANQGSEA. The CDR3 DNA follows: TGCAGCGTTGAAGCGAGGGCGGAGCAGTACTTC. This gives the protein CSVEARAEQYF.

This clonotype was seen only a few times. The rearrangement links TRBV7-2 to TRBJ2-2; D is perhaps TRBD2 (5 bases). Germline-derived CDR1 and CDR2 are SGHTA and FQGNSA. V lost 2 bases and J lost 1, with 8 bases in between. The CDR3 loop spans 15 amino acids. CDR3 in amino acids: CASSLHRGNTGELFF. CDR3 nucleotide sequence: TGTGCCAGCAGCTTACACCGGGGGAACACCGGGGAGCTGTTTTTT. Combining the CDR3 with reference TRBV7-2 and TRBJ2-2 gives the whole variable domain GAGVSQSPSNKVTEKGKDVELRCDPISGHTALYWYRQSLGQGLEFLIYFQGNSAPDKSGLPSDRFSAERTGGSVSTLTIQRTQQEDSAVYLCASSLHRGNTGELFFGEGSRLTVL.

This clonotype occurred a few times. The V gene is TRBV12-3 or TRBV12-4, the J gene TRBJ1-6; no clear D gene. CDR3 length: 14 amino acids. The V end was cut by 3 bases, the J end by 5 bases, with 8 bases between. The CDR3 coding sequence is TGTGCCAGCAGTTTGGGCCCGAATAATTCACCCCTCCACTTT. The encoded protein is CASSLGPNNSPLHF.

This clonotype was counted many times. The chain carries TRBV28 and TRBJ2-1, with 9 bases aligning to TRBD1. The germline V gene encodes CDR1 MDHEN and CDR2 SYDVKM. The CDR3 runs 15 residues. With 6 bases clipped from V and 7 bases from J, the junction kept 10 bases outside the gene matches. DNA of the CDR3: TGTGCCAGCAGCCTTGGACAGGGGTTGGTAAATGAGCAGTTCTTC. It codes for CASSLGQGLVNEQFF.

The chain joins TRBV28 to TRBJ1-4; D is ambiguous. CDR1 and CDR2 from the germline V gene are MDHEN and SYDVKM. V lost 6 bases and J lost 0, with 8 bases in between. This CDR3 spans 14 amino acids. The CDR3 DNA follows: TGTGCCAGCAGGGCCTATGCAACTAATGAAAAACTGTTTTTT. Protein sequence: CASRAYATNEKLFF.

This clonotype has at least ten counts. The chain employs TRBV5-1 and TRBJ2-1; D uncertain. The CDR3 is made up of 14 amino acids. The germline V and J ends were trimmed by 0 bases and 6 bases, with 10 bases remaining between them. Germline V lookup: CDR1 SGHRS, CDR2 YFSETQ. DNA of the CDR3: TGCGCCAGCAGCTTGGCCTCGGTAGCCAATGAGCAGTTCTTC. It encodes CASSLASVANEQFF.

This clonotype was recorded a few times. The chain has TRBV7-9 and TRBJ2-5; the D gene is possibly TRBD1 (6 bases). Trimming cost V 1 base and J 6 bases, with 9 bases left between them. CDR3 size: 13 residues. Germline assignment: CDR1 SEHNR and CDR2 FQNEAQ (reference sequence). CDR3 nucleotide sequence: TGTGCCAGCAGCTTAGGACAGGCACAGACCCAGTACTTC. Translating it yields CASSLGQAQTQYF.

This clonotype has more than one count but fewer than ten. The V and J genes are TRBV12-3 or TRBV12-4 and TRBJ1-6; D might be TRBD1 (6 bases). V shed 6 bases and J shed 10 bases, with 16 bases lying between them. The CDR3 sequence is 14 residues long. CDR3 nucleotide sequence: TGTGCCAGCAGGCTCGGACAGACGCACTCACCCCTCCACTTT. Translation: CASRLGQTHSPLHF.